The 29 T cell receptor beta chains below all came from one sample that was sequenced in a study of T cells expressing NK-cell markers. TCRdb processed the 5' RACE reads again and assigns one entry to each CDR3 protein, with no DNA. Its table records roughly 350,000 distinct CDR3 sequences. The sequenced material came from blood T cells: a sorted CD56 or NKG2C T cell subset, CD4+ or CD8+ T cells, or bulk PBMC T cells (not recorded which). These receptors came from a man between 18 and 69 years old in good health.

The rearrangement links TRBV5-1 to TRBJ2-3; TCRdb picks TRBD1, but there is no DNA to check that call. Looked up from germline, CDR1 is SGHRS and CDR2 is YFSETQ. The CDR3 is made up of 16 amino acids. The CDR3 loop is CASSSGLDSRTDTQYF.

CDR3: CASSSSWDSTDTQYF. V is TRBV7-9 and J is TRBJ2-3; the TCRdb call, TRBD1, lacks DNA for checking. The CDR3 runs to 15 residues. Germline V gene sequence: CDR1 SEHNR, CDR2 FQNEAQ (reference sequence).

The V and J genes are TRBV5-6 and TRBJ2-5; checking the TCRdb D call of TRBD1 is not possible without DNA. This CDR3 is 15 amino acids long. Germline assignment: CDR1 SGHDT and CDR2 YYEEEE. CDR3 loop: CASSRMDRKQETQYF. Full variable domain (missing parts from reference TRBV5-6 and TRBJ2-5): DAGVTQSPTHLIKTRGQQVTLRCSPKSGHDTVSWYQQALGQGPQFIFQYYEEEERQRGNFPDRFSGHQFPNYSSELNVNALLLGDSALYLCASSRMDRKQETQYFGPGTRLLVL.

The J gene is TRBJ2-3, the V gene TRBV6-1. CDR3 length: 13 residues. CDR1 and CDR2 (germline): MNHNS, SASEGT. CDR3: CASSDRYTDTQYF.

This chain links TRBV12-5 with TRBJ2-5; TCRdb's D call, TRBD1, is unchecked because there is no DNA. Per the germline V gene, CDR1 is LGHNT and CDR2 is FRNRAP. The CDR3 totals 15 residues. The CDR3 spells CASGPRTGSSETQYF. The entire variable domain, with the rest obtained from reference TRBV12-5 and TRBJ2-5, is as follows: DARVTQTPRHKVTEMGQEVTMRCQPILGHNTVFWYRQTMMQGLELLAYFRNRAPLDDSGMPKDRFSAEMPDATLATLKIQPSEPRDSAVYFCASGPRTGSSETQYFGPGTRLLVL.

This chain uses TRBV28 with TRBJ1-5. The CDR3 covers 15 residues. Looked up from germline, CDR1 is MDHEN and CDR2 is SYDVKM. The CDR3: CASTQAAYSNQPQHF.

The rearrangement links TRBV5-8 to TRBJ2-5; TCRdb reports TRBD2, a call that lacks DNA to check it against. Germline lookup yields CDR1 SGHTS and CDR2 YDEGEE. CDR3 length equals 17 residues. The CDR3: CASSTGTSGAPRETQYF.

J is TRBJ1-4 and V is TRBV7-9. The germline CDR1 and CDR2 sequences are SEHNR and FQNEAQ (reference sequence). This CDR3 is 15 amino acids long. The CDR3 here is CASSLGIGGREKLFF.

The V call is TRBV12-3 or TRBV12-4, the J call TRBJ2-3. This CDR3 comprises 16 residues. CDR3 loop: CASRRTQGAITDTQYF.

The chain couples TRBV7-2 to TRBJ2-3; without DNA, the TCRdb call of TRBD1 cannot be checked. Germline V gene lookup returns CDR1 SGHTA and CDR2 FQGNSA. This CDR3 is built from 16 residues. The CDR3 sequence is CASSKGQGAITDTQYF.

The V gene is TRBV5-1, the J gene TRBJ2-3. The CDR3 runs 15 residues. CDR1 SGHRS and CDR2 YFSETQ come from the germline V gene. The CDR3 spells CASSPMTFVADTQYF.

V and J are TRBV7-2 and TRBJ2-7. Germline V CDR1 and CDR2: SGHTA, FQGNSA. The length of the CDR3 is 16 residues. The chain's CDR3 is CASSLGIGGRSYEQYF.

V usage is TRBV6-5 and J usage is TRBJ1-5; TCRdb's assignment of TRBD1 cannot be checked, as there is no DNA. This CDR3 has 15 residues. Germline V gene lookup returns CDR1 MNHEY and CDR2 SVGAGI. The CDR3 loop reads CASSSLTGGSQPQHF.

The rearrangement links TRBV20-1 to TRBJ2-3; TCRdb's assignment of TRBD2 cannot be checked, as there is no DNA. Germline CDR1 DFQATT, CDR2 SNEGSKA (reference sequence). CDR3 size: 16 residues. CDR3 protein: CSARPNGAGHTDTQYF.

V gene TRBV27 combines with J gene TRBJ2-1; TCRdb selects TRBD2, and the lack of DNA leaves this call unchecked. CDR3 length: 15 residues. Germline CDR1 MNHEY, CDR2 SMNVEV (reference sequence). The chain's CDR3 is CASSRTSGGPNEQFF.

The chain employs TRBV7-9 and TRBJ2-7. Germline V gene sequence: CDR1 SEHNR, CDR2 FQNEAQ (reference sequence). The CDR3 is made up of 13 amino acids. The CDR3 is CASSLGAVNEQYF.

The genes are TRBV6-1 and TRBJ2-3. The CDR3 is 13 amino acids. Germline assignment: CDR1 MNHNS and CDR2 SASEGT. CDR3 residues: CASRGFYTDTQYF.

The J gene is TRBJ2-6, the V gene TRBV5-5; TCRdb calls TRBD1, which cannot be checked without DNA. Germline CDR1 reads SGHKS; CDR2 reads YYEKEE (reference sequence). This CDR3 comprises 16 residues. This CDR3 is CASSSDRGIGANVLTF.

This chain joins TRBV2 and TRBJ2-5. The V gene's germline CDR1 is SNHLY and CDR2 FYNNEI. This CDR3 is 15 amino acids long. The CDR3: CASRATPGSQETQYF.

The chain uses TRBV27 and TRBJ1-1. The CDR3 is 17 residues long. The germline V gene has CDR1 MNHEY and CDR2 SMNVEV (reference sequence). CDR3 loop: CASSSWYGLGRNTEAFF.

CDR3 loop: CASSARLAPDTQYF. The chain carries TRBV2 and TRBJ2-3. The CDR3 spans 14 residues. Germline V lookup: CDR1 SNHLY, CDR2 FYNNEI.

The V gene is TRBV6-1, the J gene TRBJ1-6; TCRdb picks TRBD1, but there is no DNA to check that call. Germline assignment: CDR1 MNHNS and CDR2 SASEGT. The CDR3 is 14 amino acids. CDR3 protein: CASRITGENSPLHF.

The chain couples TRBV7-9 to TRBJ1-1. The CDR3 spans 12 residues. Germline V gives CDR1 SEHNR, CDR2 FQNEAQ (reference sequence). The CDR3 spells CASSLIGDEAFF.

The chain employs TRBV20-1 and TRBJ1-2. This CDR3 is 12 amino acids long. The V gene's germline CDR1 is DFQATT and CDR2 SNEGSKA (reference sequence). The CDR3 loop is CSADDINYGYTF.

The rearrangement joins TRBV24-1 to TRBJ2-1; TCRdb reports TRBD1, a call that lacks DNA to check it against. The CDR3 extends over 15 amino acids. Germline lookup yields CDR1 KGHDR and CDR2 SFDVKD. The CDR3 loop is CATSDPTAQGHEQFF.

The V and J genes are TRBV2 and TRBJ1-1. This CDR3 region has 18 residues. The germline gives CDR1 SNHLY, CDR2 FYNNEI. This CDR3 reads CASSERGVALRANTEAFF.

V gene TRBV7-2 combines with J gene TRBJ2-5. Germline V gene lookup returns CDR1 SGHTA and CDR2 FQGNSA. This CDR3 region has 14 residues. CDR3 amino acids: CASSRTVEQETQYF.

The chain uses TRBV6-5 and TRBJ2-5; TCRdb's assignment of TRBD1 cannot be checked, as there is no DNA. The CDR3 contains 16 residues. Per the germline V gene, CDR1 is MNHEY and CDR2 is SVGAGI. CDR3 loop: CASSYWEGGPSETQYF.

The rearrangement joins TRBV2 to TRBJ2-6; TCRdb selects TRBD2, and the lack of DNA leaves this call unchecked. CDR1 is SNHLY, CDR2 FYNNEI, per germline. The CDR3 covers 18 residues. The CDR3: CASSRGVAGGPGANVLTF.